One sample yielded the 32 T cell receptor beta chains listed below, sequenced in a study of cytomegalovirus exposure and HLA in healthy donors. The PCR employed 60 Vbeta primers together with 13 Jbeta primers. The assay was immunoSEQ multiplex PCR, and TCRdb's table has in-frame clones only and misses some. Of 100,000 to 150,000 clones detected, around 70% appear once; the ten largest clones hold around 2.5%. Sequencing used PBMCs. Receptors were obtained from a woman aged 60-75 years in good health and CMV-seropositive.

The table lists this clone with a few counts. This sequence joins TRBV29-1 and TRBJ2-7, with 10 positions matching TRBD2. V lost 5 bases and J lost 3; bases outside the gene matches: 7. This CDR3 is 14 amino acids long. The V gene's germline CDR1 is SQVTM and CDR2 ANQGSEA. The CDR3 loop reads CSVLGLATDYEQYF. The CDR3 nucleotides read TGCAGCGTTCTGGGACTAGCGACCGACTACGAGCAGTACTTC.

This chain joins TRBV4-1 and TRBJ1-4; no firm D call. V lost 2 bases to trimming and J lost 4 bases, with 8 bases between them. The CDR3 has 14 residues. In germline, CDR1 is MGHRA, CDR2 YSYEKL. CDR3 loop: CASSQLAVNEKLFF. The CDR3 DNA follows: TGCGCCAGCAGCCAACTGGCCGTTAATGAAAAACTGTTTTTT.

The chain has TRBV11-2 and TRBJ1-5; D not certain. The CDR3 totals 13 residues. Germline lookup yields CDR1 SGHAT and CDR2 FQNNGV. V was shortened by 6 bases and J by 7 bases, with 13 bases between the two germline ends. The CDR3 spells CASSFGPGQPQHF. In nucleotides, the CDR3 is TGTGCCAGCAGTTTCGGTCCGGGGCAGCCCCAGCATTTT.

The chain uses TRBV6-1 and TRBJ2-5; a weak D match, TRBD1 (5 bases). The last part of the DNA fits TRBJ2-7 better; the J call may be wrong. The CDR3 spans 15 residues. Germline values: CDR1 MNHNS, CDR2 SASEGT. The CDR3 spells CASSPRAGNSYEQYF. The DNA for the CDR3 is TGTGCCAGCAGTCCCAGGGCAGGGAATAGCTACGAGCAGTACTTC.

The J gene is TRBJ1-5, the V gene TRBV2, with 11 positions matching TRBD1. Germline V gene data show CDR1 as SNHLY and CDR2 as FYNNEI. There are 17 residues in the CDR3. The V gene end was trimmed by 8 bases and the J gene end by 2 bases; junction bases not matched to a gene: 11. In DNA form, the CDR3 reads TGTGCCAGCTCTGGGACAGGGGGGCCGAAGGGCAATCAGCCCCAGCATTTT. It encodes CASSGTGGPKGNQPQHF.

V usage is TRBV7-6 and J usage is TRBJ1-3, with a weak D call TRBD1 (5 bases). CDR1 and CDR2 from the germline V gene are SGHVS and FNYEAQ. The CDR3 loop spans 15 amino acids. Trimming took 2 bases from V and 6 from J, leaving 14 bases between them. The CDR3 reads CASSLLGAGSNTIYF. The CDR3 DNA reads TGTGCCAGCAGCTTACTTGGGGCAGGGTCAAACACCATATATTTT.

V gene TRBV5-1 combines with J gene TRBJ2-7; 14 bases line up with TRBD2. The CDR3 has 15 residues. The junction had 5 bases not matched to a gene; V was cut back by 3 bases and J by 6 bases. Germline-derived CDR1 and CDR2 are SGHRS and YFSETQ. CDR3 loop: CASSSGLAGGGEQYF. CDR3 DNA: TGCGCCAGCAGCTCCGGACTAGCGGGGGGAGGCGAGCAGTACTTC.

The chain uses TRBV11-2 and TRBJ2-7; D not resolved. The CDR3 loop spans 14 amino acids. V lost 1 base to trimming and J lost 1 base, with 8 bases between them. The germline V gene encodes CDR1 SGHAT and CDR2 FQNNGV. The CDR3 DNA reads TGTGCCAGCAGCTTAGGCACGAGATCCTACGAGCAGTACTTC. This translates into CASSLGTRSYEQYF.

The chain carries TRBV5-1 and TRBJ2-5, with D unresolved. The CDR3 is made up of 11 amino acids. V dropped 2 bases and J dropped 7 bases, with 6 bases sitting between them. Germline CDR1 SGHRS, CDR2 YFSETQ. CDR3 sequence: CASSFEATQYF. In nucleotides, the CDR3 is TGCGCCAGCAGCTTCGAGGCGACCCAGTACTTC.

The rearrangement links TRBV13 to TRBJ1-1; D perhaps matches TRBD1 (5 bases). V lost 0 bases and J lost 6, with 11 bases in between. Germline CDR1 is PRHDT and CDR2 is FYEKMQ (reference sequence). The CDR3 is 14 amino acids. The CDR3 DNA reads TGTGCCAGCAGCTTAGGTAGGACAATCGCTGAAGCTTTCTTT. Translated, it gives CASSLGRTIAEAFF.

The chain carries TRBV9 and TRBJ1-5; possibly TRBD1 for D (6 bases). The CDR3 runs 15 residues. V was trimmed by 0 bases and J by 1 base, leaving 8 bases between them. Germline V gene lookup returns CDR1 SGDLS and CDR2 YYNGEE. The CDR3 is CASSVDQGSNQPQHF. The DNA for the CDR3 is TGTGCCAGCAGCGTAGATCAGGGGAGCAATCAGCCCCAGCATTTT.

The CDR3 is CASSQDRHQNTEAFF. CDR3 bases: TGCGCCAGCAGCCAAGATCGACACCAGAACACTGAAGCTTTCTTT. This chain connects TRBV4-1 to TRBJ1-1; no clear D gene. Germline loops: CDR1 MGHRA, CDR2 YSYEKL. The CDR3 is 15 residues long. V was shortened by 0 bases and J by 1 base, with 9 bases between the two germline ends.

The table lists this clone with a few counts. The sample carries other DNA sequences with the same CDR3. This chain links TRBV6-5 with TRBJ1-1; weak D call: TRBD1 (5 bases). This CDR3 has 14 amino acids. Looked up from germline, CDR1 is MNHEY and CDR2 is SVGAGI. V lost 5 bases, J lost 1 base, and 11 bases lay in between. CDR3 DNA sequence: TGTGCCAGCAGTCCGCGCCAGGGGAACACTGAAGCTTTCTTT. Its protein is CASSPRQGNTEAFF.

Comment on this clone: The same CDR3 is also encoded by other DNA sequences in this sample. This chain connects TRBV6-5 to TRBJ2-7; 7 nucleotides match TRBD1. V was clipped by 5 bases and J by 4 bases; unmatched bases: 2. This CDR3 contains 12 residues. Germline V gene data show CDR1 as MNHEY and CDR2 as SVGAGI. The CDR3 loop reads CASSPGGYEQYF. The CDR3 region has the DNA TGTGCCAGCAGTCCAGGGGGATACGAGCAGTACTTC.

The genes are TRBV27 and TRBJ1-1, with D perhaps TRBD1 (5 bases). The CDR3 covers 15 residues. Trimming took 5 bases from V and 2 from J, leaving 15 bases between them. The germline gives CDR1 MNHEY, CDR2 SMNVEV (reference sequence). The CDR3 coding sequence is TGTGCCAGCAGTCCTCGGACACCCTCTAACACTGAAGCTTTCTTT. This sequence encodes CASSPRTPSNTEAFF.

J is TRBJ1-2 and V is TRBV11-2; D gene ambiguous. Trimming stripped 1 base from V and 8 bases from J, with 14 bases between. CDR1 is SGHAT, CDR2 FQNNGV, per germline. This CDR3 contains 14 residues. For the CDR3, the DNA is TGTGCCAGCAGCTTAGGGCTTGAAGGGAGCGGCTACACCTTC. Encoded protein: CASSLGLEGSGYTF.

This clone was seen a few times. This chain joins TRBV5-6 and TRBJ2-6; D gene unclear. The CDR3 contains 18 residues. V lost 0 bases to trimming and J lost 4 bases, with 17 bases between them. Germline V gives CDR1 SGHDT, CDR2 YYEEEE. The CDR3 sequence is CASSLGQLVLLGANVLTF. CDR3 nucleotide sequence: TGTGCCAGCAGCTTGGGGCAGTTGGTCCTCTTGGGGGCCAACGTCCTGACTTTC. Full variable domain (rest looked up from reference TRBV5-6 and TRBJ2-6): DAGVTQSPTHLIKTRGQQVTLRCSPKSGHDTVSWYQQALGQGPQFIFQYYEEEERQRGNFPDRFSGHQFPNYSSELNVNALLLGDSALYLCASSLGQLVLLGANVLTFGAGSRLTVL.

The chain links TRBV5-1 to TRBJ1-4, with 8 bases fitting TRBD1. The CDR3 runs 17 residues. After removal of 3 bases from V and 8 bases from J, the junction contained 15 bases not matched to a gene. In germline, CDR1 is SGHRS, CDR2 YFSETQ. The DNA of the CDR3 is TGCGCCAGCAGCTCTGGACAGGGAGGGTCCGGGGCGGAAAAACTGTTTTTT. Amino acids: CASSSGQGGSGAEKLFF.

The chain combines TRBV6-1 with TRBJ1-5; possibly TRBD1 for D (6 bases). This CDR3 comprises 17 residues. The V and J ends lost 1 base and 1 base respectively, with 14 bases between them. Germline CDR1 MNHNS, CDR2 SASEGT. Here the CDR3 reads CASSEEAGALSNQPQHF. CDR3 nucleotide sequence: TGTGCCAGCAGTGAAGAGGCAGGGGCTTTAAGCAATCAGCCCCAGCATTTT.

A single count supports this clone. This chain joins TRBV10-3 and TRBJ2-1; TRBD2 aligns across 10 bases. Germline lookup yields CDR1 ENHRY and CDR2 SYGVKD. This CDR3 has 17 residues. The J segment lost 0 bases and the V segment lost 6 bases, leaving 8 bases of the junction unmatched. The CDR3 DNA follows: TGTGCCATCAGCTCTAGCGGGGGCCCTAGCTCCTACAATGAGCAGTTCTTC. This codes for CAISSSGGPSSYNEQFF.

The J gene is TRBJ1-3, the V gene TRBV18; the D gene is possibly TRBD1 (6 bases). V was clipped by 1 base and J by 1 base, with 8 bases between them. This CDR3 comprises 15 residues. CDR1 and CDR2 (germline): KGHSH, LQKENI. CDR3 sequence: CASSPLGQSGNTIYF. The CDR3 DNA follows: TGTGCCAGCTCACCACTCGGACAGTCTGGAAACACCATATATTTT.

V gene TRBV5-1 combines with J gene TRBJ1-5; a weak D match, TRBD1 (5 bases). CDR3 length equals 13 residues. Germline-derived CDR1 and CDR2 are SGHRS and YFSETQ. Trimming removed 2 bases from V and 5 bases from J, with 8 bases in between. CDR3 DNA: TGCGCCAGCAGCTTACAGGTCGATCAGCCCCAGCATTTT. Its protein product is CASSLQVDQPQHF.

The chain recombines TRBV19 with TRBJ1-5, with D uncertain. The CDR3 runs 15 residues. The V end was cut by 0 bases, the J end by 7 bases, with 13 bases between. CDR1 LNHDA and CDR2 SQIVND come from the germline V gene (reference sequence). The CDR3, as DNA: TGTGCCAGTAGTATAGATAATAATGGGAGGCAGCCCCAGCATTTT. Protein product: CASSIDNNGRQPQHF.

V is TRBV6-1 and J is TRBJ1-2; D is possibly TRBD1 (5 bases). CDR1 is MNHNS, CDR2 SASEGT, per germline. Trimming took off 3 bases at V and 3 bases at J, with 8 bases between the two ends. The CDR3 has 13 amino acids. The CDR3 reads CASSEGQDYGYTF. The CDR3 nucleotides read TGTGCCAGCAGTGAGGGGCAGGACTATGGCTACACCTTC.

CDR3 bases: TGTGCCAGCAGCTTAAGAATCGAAGACAGCCGTTTCGGCTACACCTTC. This encodes CASSLRIEDSRFGYTF. The chain recombines TRBV7-9 with TRBJ1-2; a weak D match, TRBD1 (5 bases). The V end was cut by 2 bases, the J end by 8 bases, with 21 bases between. The CDR3 is 16 residues long. Germline CDR1 and CDR2: SEHNR and FQNEAQ (reference sequence).

This clone appeared once. This chain links TRBV2 with TRBJ1-6; possibly TRBD1 for D (6 bases). The V gene's germline CDR1 is SNHLY and CDR2 FYNNEI. V dropped 7 bases and J dropped 10 bases, with 17 bases sitting between them. This CDR3 region has 14 residues. The CDR3 DNA is TGTGCCAGCACATACAGGGTCCTTAACTCACCCCTCCACTTT. Its protein is CASTYRVLNSPLHF.

This clone has just a few counts. This chain uses TRBV29-1 with TRBJ1-1; D is uncertain. In germline, CDR1 is SQVTM, CDR2 ANQGSEA. The germline V and J ends were trimmed by 4 bases and 3 bases, with 12 bases remaining between them. The CDR3 is 13 residues long. CDR3 region: CSVVQALDTEAFF. Here the CDR3 DNA reads TGCAGCGTTGTTCAGGCTTTGGACACTGAAGCTTTCTTT.

This chain uses TRBV7-6 with TRBJ1-3; 9 bases align to TRBD1. V dropped 5 bases and J dropped 1; count of bases not matched to a gene: 3. The CDR3 consists of 15 residues. Germline values: CDR1 SGHVS, CDR2 FNYEAQ. CDR3: CASSPGTGSGNTIYF. CDR3 coding DNA: TGTGCCAGCAGCCCCGGGACAGGGTCTGGAAACACCATATATTTT.

The chain recombines TRBV4-1 with TRBJ2-5; D gene ambiguous. Germline CDR1 and CDR2: MGHRA and YSYEKL. The CDR3 length is 14 residues. V was pared by 0 bases and J by 1 base, with 6 bases between. In DNA form, the CDR3 reads TGCGCCAGCAGCCAAGAACGGTTCCAAGAGACCCAGTACTTC. Its translation is CASSQERFQETQYF.

This chain uses TRBV6-1 with TRBJ1-1; maybe TRBD1 (6 bases). The ends were cut back, 1 base at V and 7 bases at J, with 10 bases in the middle. The CDR3 loop spans 13 amino acids. The germline V gene has CDR1 MNHNS and CDR2 SASEGT. CDR3 loop: CASSEGTALEAFF. The CDR3 region has the DNA TGTGCCAGCAGTGAAGGGACAGCCCTTGAAGCTTTCTTT.

This chain joins TRBV2 and TRBJ1-6; TRBD1 agrees at 8 bases. Germline CDR1 SNHLY, CDR2 FYNNEI. V lost 10 bases and J lost 7; bases outside the gene matches: 9. The CDR3 runs 14 residues. CDR3 loop: CATTRTGPNSPLHF. Here the CDR3 DNA reads TGTGCCACTACCCGGACAGGGCCGAATTCACCCCTCCACTTT.

J is TRBJ2-6 and V is TRBV25-1, with TRBD1 matching over 9 bases. The CDR3 is made up of 18 amino acids. Germline-derived CDR1 and CDR2 are MGHDK and SYGVNS. V dropped 8 bases and J dropped 0; count of bases not matched to a gene: 11. This CDR3 reads CASSNTPGQGSGANVLTF. In nucleotides, the CDR3 is TGTGCCAGCTCCAATACCCCGGGACAGGGCTCTGGGGCCAACGTCCTGACTTTC.